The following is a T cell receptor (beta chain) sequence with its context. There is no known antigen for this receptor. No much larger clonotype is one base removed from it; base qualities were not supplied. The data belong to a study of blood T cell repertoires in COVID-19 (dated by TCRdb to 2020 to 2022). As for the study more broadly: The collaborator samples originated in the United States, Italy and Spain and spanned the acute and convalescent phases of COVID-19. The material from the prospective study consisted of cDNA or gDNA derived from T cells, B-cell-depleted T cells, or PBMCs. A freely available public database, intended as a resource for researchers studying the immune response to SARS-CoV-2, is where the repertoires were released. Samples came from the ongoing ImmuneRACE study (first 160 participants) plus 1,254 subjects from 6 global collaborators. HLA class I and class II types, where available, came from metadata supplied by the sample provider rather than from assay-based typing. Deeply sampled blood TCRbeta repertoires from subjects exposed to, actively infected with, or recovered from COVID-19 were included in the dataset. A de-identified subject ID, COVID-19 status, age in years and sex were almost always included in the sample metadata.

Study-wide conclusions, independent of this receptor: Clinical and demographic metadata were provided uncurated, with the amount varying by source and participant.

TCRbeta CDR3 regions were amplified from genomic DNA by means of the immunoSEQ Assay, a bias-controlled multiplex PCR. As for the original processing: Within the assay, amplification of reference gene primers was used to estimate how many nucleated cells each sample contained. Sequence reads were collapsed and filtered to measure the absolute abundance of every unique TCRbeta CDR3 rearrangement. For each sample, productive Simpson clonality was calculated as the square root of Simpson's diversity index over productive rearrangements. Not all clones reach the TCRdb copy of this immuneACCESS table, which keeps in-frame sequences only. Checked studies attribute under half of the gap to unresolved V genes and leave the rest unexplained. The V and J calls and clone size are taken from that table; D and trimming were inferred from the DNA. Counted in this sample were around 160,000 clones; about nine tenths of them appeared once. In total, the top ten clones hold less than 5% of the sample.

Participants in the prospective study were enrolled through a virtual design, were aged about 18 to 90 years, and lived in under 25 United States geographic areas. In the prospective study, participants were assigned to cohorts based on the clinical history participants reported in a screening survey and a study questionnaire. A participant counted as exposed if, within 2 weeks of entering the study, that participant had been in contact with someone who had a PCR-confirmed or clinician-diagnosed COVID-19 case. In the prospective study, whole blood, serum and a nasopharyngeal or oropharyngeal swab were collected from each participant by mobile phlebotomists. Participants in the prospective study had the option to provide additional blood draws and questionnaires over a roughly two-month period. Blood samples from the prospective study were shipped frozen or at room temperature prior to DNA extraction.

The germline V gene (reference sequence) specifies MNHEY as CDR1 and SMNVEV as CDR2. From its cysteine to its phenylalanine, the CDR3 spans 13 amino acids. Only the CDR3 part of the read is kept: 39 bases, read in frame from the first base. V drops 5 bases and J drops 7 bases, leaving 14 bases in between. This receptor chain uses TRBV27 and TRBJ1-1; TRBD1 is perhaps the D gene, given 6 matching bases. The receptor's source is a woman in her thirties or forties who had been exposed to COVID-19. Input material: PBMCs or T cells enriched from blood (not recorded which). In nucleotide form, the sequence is TGTGCCAGCAGTCCAGTCGGGGGGCGTGAAGCTTTCTTT. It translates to CASSPVGGREAFF.